The present TCR beta chain was sequenced within a study of T cells after yellow fever vaccination. General study findings and limits: Repertoires obtained by FACS sorting could include abundant clonotypes that entered as contaminants from the bulk population. Weaker overall was a secondary response that nonetheless peaked faster, on day 5 versus 15. The study re-detected most primary-vaccination clones after the booster (96% CD4, approximately 87% CD8).

This CDR3 has 15 residues. The germline V gene encodes CDR1 LGHNA and CDR2 YSLEER. Trimming left V 4 bases short and J 5 bases short, with 17 bases between. Concerning this clonotype itself: Its antigen is not identified.

In making TCR cDNA, 5'RACE template switching added a universal primer site and UMIs to it. MiXCR, applied by TCRdb to the 5' RACE reads, yields one record per CDR3 protein. The table includes nearly 300,000 distinct CDR3 sequences, approximately 10% detected once. The TCR sequence derives from a man aged 18-30 years who received the YFV17D yellow fever vaccine. The genes are TRBV4-3 and TRBJ2-5, with a weak D call TRBD2 (7 bases). The material was CD4+ T cells sorted from PBMCs, obtained 5 days after the yellow fever booster vaccination. CDR3 DNA: TGCGCCAGCAGCCCCAGACTGGGGGGGCAGGAGACCCAGTACTTC. Translation: CASSPRLGGQETQYF.